The text below deals with one TCR beta chain. The antigen remains unidentified. The CDR3 consists of 15 residues. The V end lost 0 bases, the J end lost 8 bases, and 17 bases lay between the germline ends. CDR1 and CDR2 (germline): DFQATT, SNEGSKA (reference sequence). MiXCR, applied by TCRdb to the RT-PCR reads, yields one record per CDR3 protein. The sample holds hundreds of thousands of distinct CDR3 sequences, approximately 12% seen once. The record originates from a study of response to subunit inactivated influenza vaccine. Study-level results: Few new T cells, the authors suggested, are recruited by each seasonal influenza vaccination.

This sequence originates from a man aged 50 or older who received an inactivated influenza vaccine. Sequencing was performed on PBMCs from blood, taken on the day of vaccination. The V call is TRBV20-1, the J call TRBJ1-5, with D possibly being TRBD1 (6 bases). Here the CDR3 DNA reads TGCAGTGCTAGAGAACCAGGGGTTGCCCAGGAGCCCCAGCATTTT. It is translated as CSAREPGVAQEPQHF.